This paragraph reports one T cell receptor beta chain. What it binds is unknown. Stable Graves' hyperthyroidism denoted no ophthalmopathy progression over 18 months. Hyperthyroidism in the patients, aged 18 to 65, was newly diagnosed and under 2 months in duration. Diagnostic assessment was based on clinical symptoms, serum thyroxine and TRAb, thyroid ultrasound and orbital computed tomography. The germline gives CDR1 WSHSY, CDR2 SAAADI. This CDR3 contains 11 residues. Trimming shortened V by 7 bases and J by 6 bases, and 7 bases separated the two germline ends. Amplified TCR beta CDR3 regions came from RNA transcripts. First-round RT-PCR with HTBI primers amplified the TCR CDR3 region. TCRdb reprocessed the multiplex PCR reads with MiXCR, giving one entry per CDR3 protein. The sample has fewer than 750,000 distinct CDR3 sequences, approximately 44% seen once. This sample was included in a study of T cells in Graves' hyperthyroidism and ophthalmopathy. Whole-study findings and limits: Appearing also in blood were most of the thyroid clonotypes expanded above 0.001.

This rearrangement joins TRBV10-2 to TRBJ2-4; D remains ambiguous. The sequencing sample was made of peripheral blood or thyroid tissue (not recorded which). This clonotype was obtained from a woman between 18 and 30 years old with Graves' hyperthyroidism. CDR3 loop: CASMFGNIQYF. CDR3 nucleotides: TGCGCCAGCATGTTCGGAAACATTCAGTACTTC.